Listed here is a single T cell receptor (beta chain). Its antigen is not identified. The data were obtained in a study of Ad26.COV2.S vaccination and SARS-CoV-2 variants. Study-level background: Donor got 5x10^10 or 1x10^11 viral particles of Ad26.COV2.S.

Treatment in this sample: around 19 received Ad26.COV2.S at low or high dose, single or two shots; about 5 received placebo; per-sample allocation not given. Sampling was done on day 63 after the first vaccine or placebo injection. The vaccine antigen was prefusion-stabilized Wuhan SARS-CoV-2 spike. Findings of the study overall: While placebo recipients had lower spike-specific TCR breadth, vaccine recipients had more.

The data were produced by immunoSEQ multiplex PCR, yet TCRdb's version contains in-frame clones alone and is incomplete. The repertoire holds 350,000 to 450,000 clones, with approximately 84% as singletons. Germline V gene sequence: CDR1 SNHLY, CDR2 FYNNEI. The CDR3 loop spans 11 amino acids. The V gene lost 7 bases and the J gene lost 4 bases, with 7 bases spanning the gap. The receptor comes from a person aged 18 to 65 who received the Ad26.COV2.S COVID-19 vaccine or a placebo. The chain employs TRBV2 and TRBJ1-1; D gene ambiguous. This specimen was peripheral blood, taken in a trial of Ad26.COV2.S vaccine versus placebo. In nucleotides, the CDR3 is TGTGCCAGCACCCAGAGCACTGAAGCTTTCTTT. This encodes CASTQSTEAFF.